The 18 T cell receptor beta chains given below trace back to one sample, sequenced in a study of blood T cell repertoires in COVID-19. This table comes from immunoSEQ multiplex PCR, and its TCRdb copy is limited to in-frame clones, with some not included. The data show roughly 100,000 clones, around nine tenths seen once. Material for sequencing was peripheral blood. The source is a man aged 45-65 years in a cohort sampled during active COVID-19.

This rearrangement joins TRBV9 to TRBJ2-5; 13 nucleotides agree with TRBD2. Germline V gives CDR1 SGDLS, CDR2 YYNGEE. The CDR3 runs to 17 residues. Germline trimming cut 3 bases from V and 1 base from J; bases unmatched to any gene: 6. The CDR3 is CASSAGRLAGGQETQYF. The CDR3 DNA follows: TGTGCCAGCAGCGCTGGGCGACTAGCGGGGGGCCAAGAGACCCAGTACTTC.

This chain joins TRBV7-8 and TRBJ2-7; 11 bases are a match to TRBD1. Losses at the gene ends were 5 bases for V and 1 base for J; bases not matched to a gene: 4. The CDR3 has 15 residues. From germline, CDR1 is SGHVS and CDR2 FQNEAQ. The CDR3 DNA follows: TGTGCCAGCAGCAGGGGGACAGGGGGTTCCTACGAGCAGTACTTC. Residues: CASSRGTGGSYEQYF. Together with reference TRBV7-8 and TRBJ2-7, the CDR3 gives the full variable domain: GAGVSQSPRYKVAKRGQDVALRCDPISGHVSLFWYQQALGQGPEFLTYFQNEAQLDKSGLPSDRFFAERPEGSVSTLKIQRTQQEDSAVYLCASSRGTGGSYEQYFGPGTRLTVT.

The chain combines TRBV24-1 with TRBJ1-2; 9 nucleotides agree with TRBD1. In germline, CDR1 is KGHDR, CDR2 SFDVKD. J gave up 5 bases and V 4 bases, and 4 bases lay outside the gene matches. The CDR3 is 14 amino acids. The CDR3: CATSDADRGYGYTF. CDR3 DNA sequence: TGTGCCACCAGTGACGCTGACAGGGGGTATGGCTACACCTTC.

This chain connects TRBV5-6 to TRBJ2-1; D is ambiguous. The V and J ends lost 4 bases and 0 bases respectively, with 8 bases between them. The germline gives CDR1 SGHDT, CDR2 YYEEEE. The CDR3 totals 14 residues. The CDR3 nucleotides are TGTGCCAGCAGCACGGGTGTCTCCTACAATGAGCAGTTCTTC. It codes for CASSTGVSYNEQFF.

The CDR3: CASSQGYGEVPLHF. The CDR3 nucleotides are TGTGCCAGCAGCCAAGGATATGGGGAGGTGCCCCTCCACTTT. The chain links TRBV3-1 (or the pseudogene TRBV3-2) to TRBJ1-6, with D unresolved. CDR1 LGHDT and CDR2 YNNKEL come from the germline V gene (reference sequence). The CDR3 totals 14 residues. Trimming removed 1 base from V and 13 bases from J, with 14 bases in between.

The chain couples TRBV18 to TRBJ1-2, with 7 bases fitting TRBD1. Germline assignment: CDR1 KGHSH and CDR2 LQKENI. With V trimmed by 6 bases and J by 4 bases, 8 bases remained unmatched. The CDR3 totals 14 residues. DNA of the CDR3: TGTGCCAGCTCGCCCGGGACAGTCGGCTATGGCTACACCTTC. Amino acid sequence: CASSPGTVGYGYTF. Together with reference TRBV18 and TRBJ1-2, the CDR3 gives the full variable domain: NAGVMQNPRHLVRRRGQEARLRCSPMKGHSHVYWYRQLPEEGLKFMVYLQKENIIDESGMPKERFSAEFPKEGPSILRIQQVVRGDSAAYFCASSPGTVGYGYTFGSGTRLTVV.

The chain is built from TRBV3-1 (or the pseudogene TRBV3-2) and TRBJ1-2; no definite D call. The CDR3 sequence is 14 residues long. V lost 0 bases and J 3 bases, leaving 8 bases between the germline ends. Germline CDR1 LGHDT, CDR2 YNNKEL (reference sequence). The CDR3 coding sequence is TGTGCCAGCAGCCAAGATGGCGGGGACTATGGCTACACCTTC. Translation: CASSQDGGDYGYTF.

The gene calls are TRBV6-2 or TRBV6-3 and TRBJ2-7; no definite D call. The CDR3 is made up of 12 amino acids. The V and J ends lost 0 bases and 6 bases respectively, with 6 bases between them. Germline V gene lookup returns CDR1 MNHEY and CDR2 SVGEGT. CDR3 region: CASSYSAGEQYF. The DNA for the CDR3 is TGTGCCAGCAGTTACTCCGCCGGCGAGCAGTACTTC.

Here the CDR3 DNA reads TGCGCCAGCAGCCCGGGACAGTTTAGCAATCAGCCCCAGCATTTT. The encoded protein is CASSPGQFSNQPQHF. The V gene is TRBV5-1, the J gene TRBJ1-5; 7 positions match TRBD1. Per germline, CDR1 SGHRS and CDR2 YFSETQ. J lost 0 bases, V lost 4 bases, and 4 bases had no gene match. The CDR3 has 15 residues. Full variable domain (missing parts from reference TRBV5-1 and TRBJ1-5): KAGVTQTPRYLIKTRGQQVTLSCSPISGHRSVSWYQQTPGQGLQFLFEYFSETQRNKGNFPGRFSGRQFSNSRSEMNVSTLELGDSALYLCASSPGQFSNQPQHFGDGTRLSIL.

This chain uses TRBV19 with TRBJ2-7; 11 positions match TRBD1. Trimming removed 9 bases from V and 0 bases from J; junction bases left unmatched: 1. The germline CDR1 and CDR2 sequences are LNHDA and SQIVND (reference sequence). This CDR3 is 13 amino acids long. The CDR3 is CASGQGASYEQYF. The CDR3 region has the DNA TGTGCCAGCGGACAGGGGGCCTCCTACGAGCAGTACTTC.

The V and J genes are TRBV3-1 (or the pseudogene TRBV3-2) and TRBJ1-2; D may be TRBD1 (6 bases). CDR1 LGHDT and CDR2 YNNKEL come from the germline V gene (reference sequence). Trimming removed 3 bases from V and 7 bases from J, with 12 bases in between. The CDR3 totals 13 residues. CDR3 loop: CASSQATGSGYTF. CDR3 in DNA: TGTGCCAGCAGCCAGGCAACAGGGTCTGGCTACACCTTC.

The chain joins TRBV5-4 to TRBJ2-2, with TRBD2 matching 10 bases. The CDR3 sequence is 17 residues long. Trimming at V came to 6 bases and at J to 5 bases, leaving 13 bases not matched to a gene. Germline V gene sequence: CDR1 SGHNT, CDR2 YYREEE (reference sequence). This CDR3 reads CASNPSGGALGTGELFF. CDR3 DNA sequence: TGTGCCAGCAACCCAAGCGGGGGGGCCCTCGGGACCGGGGAGCTGTTTTTT.

This clone was counted once. This chain connects TRBV19 to TRBJ2-5, with D perhaps matching TRBD1 (5 bases). CDR1 and CDR2 (germline): LNHDA, SQIVND (reference sequence). Trimming pared 3 bases from V and 5 bases from J, leaving 7 bases between. This CDR3 is 12 amino acids long. The CDR3 loop is CASSMTDETQYF. The CDR3 DNA reads TGTGCCAGTAGTATGACAGATGAGACCCAGTACTTC. Supplemented by reference TRBV19 and TRBJ2-5, the full variable domain reads DGGITQSPKYLFRKEGQNVTLSCEQNLNHDAMYWYRQDPGQGLRLIYYSQIVNDFQKGDIAEGYSVSREKKESFPLTVTSAQKNPTAFYLCASSMTDETQYFGPGTRLLVL.

This chain links TRBV6-5 with TRBJ1-2, with 7 bases matching TRBD1. The CDR3 is 13 residues long. The trim removed 4 bases at V and 5 bases at J, leaving 4 bases unmatched. CDR1 is MNHEY, CDR2 SVGAGI, per germline. The CDR3 bases are TGTGCCAGCAGTTTGGGACAGTTATATGGCTACACCTTC. Its protein is CASSLGQLYGYTF.

The chain employs TRBV25-1 and TRBJ1-2; TRBD1 is a possible D gene (6 bases). The CDR3 totals 14 residues. Germline V CDR1 and CDR2: MGHDK, SYGVNS. V lost 4 bases, J lost 7 bases, and 16 bases lay in between. The CDR3 DNA follows: TGTGCCAGCAGTGGACAGGTGAAGCTAAGTGGCTACACCTTC. Its protein product is CASSGQVKLSGYTF.

V gene TRBV12-3 or TRBV12-4 combines with J gene TRBJ1-2; TRBD1 might be the D (6 bases). V was pared by 1 base and J by 5 bases, with 8 bases between. The CDR3 is made up of 13 amino acids. The CDR3 sequence: CASSLEGQYGYTF. The CDR3 coding sequence is TGTGCCAGCAGTTTAGAAGGACAGTATGGCTACACCTTC.

The chain carries TRBV11-3 and TRBJ1-1; D may be TRBD1 (5 bases). This CDR3 contains 15 residues. The V and J ends lost 5 bases and 4 bases respectively, with 17 bases between them. CDR1 SGHNT and CDR2 YENEEA come from the germline V gene. In DNA, the CDR3 is TGTGCCAGCAGCGGGTCAGCAGGGTCCGGCACTGAAGCTTTCTTT. Translation: CASSGSAGSGTEAFF. Drawing the rest from reference TRBV11-3 and TRBJ1-1, the complete variable domain is EAGVVQSPRYKIIEKKQPVAFWCNPISGHNTLYWYLQNLGQGPELLIRYENEEAVDDSQLPKDRFSAERLKGVDSTLKIQPAELGDSAVYLCASSGSAGSGTEAFFGQGTRLTVV.

This clone appeared a single time. The V gene is TRBV24-1, the J gene TRBJ2-7, with 11 positions matching TRBD1. This CDR3 spans 15 amino acids. CDR1 and CDR2 from the germline V gene are KGHDR and SFDVKD. V was pared by 4 bases and J by 4 bases, with 5 bases of the junction left unmatched. This chain's CDR3 is CATSDAGQGAYEQYF. CDR3 nucleotide sequence: TGTGCCACCAGTGACGCCGGACAGGGGGCATACGAGCAGTACTTC.